These 32 T cell receptor beta chains were sequenced from one sample in a study of shared clonotypes between healthy human individuals. Only CD45RO-negative cells positively selected for CCR7 counted as naive CD8 cells, so terminally differentiated effector memory CD45RA+ cells were excluded. Some clones are missing from TCRdb's copy, which holds only in-frame ones; the method was immunoSEQ multiplex PCR. Of under 2,000,000 clones in the sample, 85% to 95% are singletons; the top ten hold approximately 1%. Sequenced: naive CD8+ T cells sorted from blood. The receptor set was obtained from a young man in good health.

The chain employs TRBV10-2 and TRBJ2-7; D call uncertain. This CDR3 is 13 amino acids long. V was clipped by 4 bases and J by 6 bases, with 13 bases between them. Germline V gives CDR1 WSHSY, CDR2 SAAADI. CDR3 DNA sequence: TGCGCCAGCAGTGCCGGGCCCTTCCCCGAGCAGTACTTC. It translates to CASSAGPFPEQYF.

In regard to this clone: Other DNA sequences in this sample translate to the same CDR3. The V and J genes are TRBV6-5 and TRBJ1-5, with D maybe TRBD1 (6 bases). The germline gives CDR1 MNHEY, CDR2 SVGAGI. The CDR3 length is 13 residues. Trimming cost V 2 bases and J 8 bases, with 10 bases left between them. CDR3: CASSYGGLEPQHF. As DNA, the CDR3 is TGTGCCAGCAGTTACGGGGGGCTGGAGCCCCAGCATTTT.

The chain has TRBV11-2 and TRBJ2-7, with D tentatively TRBD2 (5 bases). V lost 0 bases and J lost 0, with 9 bases in between. The CDR3 is made up of 15 amino acids. Germline V CDR1 and CDR2: SGHAT, FQNNGV. CDR3 in DNA: TGTGCCAGCAGCTTAGATCGTGGACTCTCCTACGAGCAGTACTTC. Translation: CASSLDRGLSYEQYF.

This clone was seen just once. The rearrangement links TRBV27 to TRBJ1-2; the D gene is possibly TRBD1 (5 bases). The germline V and J ends were trimmed by 4 bases and 1 base, with 13 bases remaining between them. The CDR3 contains 15 residues. The germline V gene encodes CDR1 MNHEY and CDR2 SMNVEV (reference sequence). Here the CDR3 reads CASSSYGALNYGYTF. The CDR3, as DNA: TGTGCCAGCAGTTCCTACGGGGCTCTTAACTATGGCTACACCTTC.

This chain links TRBV5-1 with TRBJ1-1; weak D call: TRBD1 (6 bases). The CDR3 spans 14 residues. The V end lost 0 bases, the J end lost 7 bases, and 13 bases lay between the germline ends. The germline gives CDR1 SGHRS, CDR2 YFSETQ. CDR3 loop: CASSLEGGVIEAFF. CDR3 nucleotides: TGCGCCAGCAGCTTGGAGGGGGGCGTGATTGAAGCTTTCTTT.

The rearrangement joins TRBV6-6 to TRBJ2-1; D possibly corresponds to TRBD2 (6 bases). CDR1 is MNHNY and CDR2 is SVGAGI in the germline V gene (reference sequence). V was pared by 2 bases and J by 9 bases, with 17 bases between. The CDR3 totals 15 residues. CDR3 sequence: CASSYVAGRIVEQFF. The CDR3 region has the DNA TGTGCCAGCAGTTACGTCGCAGGGAGGATAGTTGAGCAGTTCTTC.

As for this clone: The same CDR3 arises from other DNA sequences in this sample as well. The genes are TRBV5-1 and TRBJ2-7; the D gene is possibly TRBD1 (6 bases). Germline assignment: CDR1 SGHRS and CDR2 YFSETQ. Between the trimmed V and J ends, which lost 0 bases and 4 bases, there was a span of 14 bases. The CDR3 length is 15 residues. CDR3 nucleotide sequence: TGCGCCAGCAGCTTGGTACAGGGAAGCTCGTACGAGCAGTACTTC. As protein: CASSLVQGSSYEQYF.

This rearrangement joins TRBV20-1 to TRBJ1-6; 10 nucleotides agree with TRBD1. CDR1 DFQATT and CDR2 SNEGSKA come from the germline V gene (reference sequence). Losses at the gene ends were 4 bases for V and 15 bases for J; bases not matched to a gene: 3. The length of the CDR3 is 11 residues. The CDR3 DNA sequence: TGCAGTGCTAATGACAGGGGGCTCCTCCACTTT. Residues: CSANDRGLLHF.

This chain links TRBV11-2 with TRBJ1-1; 10 nucleotides match TRBD1. Germline V gene lookup returns CDR1 SGHAT and CDR2 FQNNGV. The length of the CDR3 is 13 residues. Germline trimming cut 4 bases from V and 5 bases from J; bases unmatched to any gene: 1. CDR3 sequence reads: CASSWGQGTEAFF. In DNA, the CDR3 is TGTGCCAGCAGCTGGGGACAGGGGACTGAAGCTTTCTTT. Filled out from reference TRBV11-2 and TRBJ1-1, the complete variable domain reads EAGVAQSPRYKIIEKRQSVAFWCNPISGHATLYWYQQILGQGPKLLIQFQNNGVVDDSQLPKDRFSAERLKGVDSTLKIQPAKLEDSAVYLCASSWGQGTEAFFGQGTRLTVV.

This sequence joins TRBV27 and TRBJ2-7; D is undetermined. The CDR3 runs 14 residues. Germline V gene lookup returns CDR1 MNHEY and CDR2 SMNVEV (reference sequence). Trimming took off 5 bases at V and 2 bases at J, with 13 bases between the two ends. The CDR3 region is CASSPRDKPYEQYF. CDR3 nucleotides: TGTGCCAGCAGTCCCCGTGACAAGCCCTACGAGCAGTACTTC.

V usage is TRBV7-8 and J usage is TRBJ2-2; tentatively, D is TRBD2 (6 bases). Germline CDR1 reads SGHVS; CDR2 reads FQNEAQ. Trimming shortened V by 3 bases and J by 4 bases, and 12 bases separated the two germline ends. The CDR3 length is 15 residues. CDR3 in DNA: TGTGCCAGCAGCTTCCTAGCGCTCTCCACCGGGGAGCTGTTTTTT. It specifies CASSFLALSTGELFF. Complete variable domain (other parts from reference TRBV7-8 and TRBJ2-2): GAGVSQSPRYKVAKRGQDVALRCDPISGHVSLFWYQQALGQGPEFLTYFQNEAQLDKSGLPSDRFFAERPEGSVSTLKIQRTQQEDSAVYLCASSFLALSTGELFFGEGSRLTVL.

V usage is TRBV25-1 and J usage is TRBJ2-3, with 10 bases lining up with TRBD2. J lost 1 base, V lost 3 bases, and 1 base had no gene match. The CDR3 has 15 residues. Germline CDR1 reads MGHDK; CDR2 reads SYGVNS. CDR3 sequence reads: CASSDGTSGTDTQYF. The CDR3 DNA sequence: TGTGCCAGCAGTGATGGGACTAGCGGCACAGATACGCAGTATTTT.

The rearrangement uses TRBV9 and TRBJ1-2, with 8 bases aligning to TRBD1. Trimming at V came to 0 bases and at J to 6 bases, leaving 4 bases not matched to a gene. Germline V lookup: CDR1 SGDLS, CDR2 YYNGEE. The CDR3 totals 14 residues. The CDR3 spells CASSVGQGLDGYTF. CDR3 sequence (DNA): TGTGCCAGCAGCGTAGGACAGGGGCTGGATGGCTACACCTTC.

This sequence joins TRBV7-6 and TRBJ2-1; the D gene could be TRBD1 or TRBD2 (5 bases each). Germline CDR1 is SGHVS and CDR2 is FNYEAQ. The CDR3 consists of 16 residues. V lost 5 bases and J lost 3, with 17 bases in between. Written as DNA, the CDR3 is TGTGCCAGCAGCCCGAGCCAGGGAGACGTCTACAATGAGCAGTTCTTC. Its translation: CASSPSQGDVYNEQFF.

The V and J genes are TRBV11-3 and TRBJ2-7, with D perhaps TRBD2 (6 bases). Trimming shortened V by 0 bases and J by 7 bases, and 13 bases separated the two germline ends. From germline, CDR1 is SGHNT and CDR2 YENEEA. The CDR3 totals 14 residues. The CDR3 protein is CASSLESSSEEQYF. The DNA of the CDR3 is TGTGCCAGCAGCTTAGAATCGTCTAGCGAAGAGCAGTACTTC.

The rearrangement uses TRBV4-1 and TRBJ1-5; tentatively, D is TRBD1 (6 bases). The CDR3 has 16 residues. Germline V gene data show CDR1 as MGHRA and CDR2 as YSYEKL. V was clipped by 1 base and J by 4 bases, with 14 bases between them. The CDR3 is CASSQAIGGLNQPQHF. The CDR3, as DNA: TGCGCCAGCAGCCAAGCAATAGGGGGGTTAAATCAGCCCCAGCATTTT.

The chain has TRBV5-6 and TRBJ2-3; 10 nucleotides line up with TRBD2. This CDR3 region has 19 residues. Germline lookup yields CDR1 SGHDT and CDR2 YYEEEE. The junction had 11 bases not matched to a gene; V was cut back by 0 bases and J by 1 base. CDR3 nucleotide sequence: TGTGCCAGCAGCTTGGTCCTAGCGGGAGAGGTTTCGGGCACAGATACGCAGTATTTT. Amino acid sequence: CASSLVLAGEVSGTDTQYF.

The V and J genes are TRBV27 and TRBJ2-7; D possibly corresponds to TRBD1 (6 bases). This CDR3 comprises 13 residues. Trimming stripped 5 bases from V and 0 bases from J, with 8 bases between. Looked up from germline, CDR1 is MNHEY and CDR2 is SMNVEV (reference sequence). CDR3 region: CASSEGGSYEQYF. CDR3 in DNA: TGTGCCAGCAGTGAAGGGGGCTCCTACGAGCAGTACTTC.

This clone was picked up one time. The chain carries TRBV21-1 and TRBJ2-1; TRBD2 is the table's D call, not checked against the DNA. TRBV21-1 is a pseudogene segment. CDR3 length equals 14 residues. The DNA for the CDR3 is TGTGCCAGCGGTAAACTCATTATCTACAATGAGCAGTTCTTC. Its translation is CASGKLIIYNEQFF.

The genes are TRBV9 and TRBJ1-2, with 7 nucleotides matching TRBD1. CDR1 SGDLS and CDR2 YYNGEE come from the germline V gene. Trimming at V came to 4 bases and at J to 4 bases, leaving 7 bases not matched to a gene. This CDR3 spans 14 amino acids. For the CDR3, the DNA is TGTGCCAGCAGCCCCGACAGGGCCTCCTATGGCTACACCTTC. It yields the protein CASSPDRASYGYTF.

To note about this clone: Other DNA sequences of this sample code for an identical CDR3. This rearrangement joins TRBV30 to TRBJ2-7; TRBD2 matches at 8 bases. The CDR3 has 13 amino acids. Germline CDR1 is GTSNPN and CDR2 is SVGIG (reference sequence). V lost 0 bases, J lost 4 bases, and 2 bases stayed unmatched. The CDR3 region has the DNA TGTGCCTGGAGTGTATCGGGAGGGTACGAGCAGTACTTC. Protein: CAWSVSGGYEQYF.

The chain uses TRBV4-1 and TRBJ2-3; D unresolved. Germline-derived CDR1 and CDR2 are MGHRA and YSYEKL. The germline V and J ends were trimmed by 5 bases and 0 bases, with 12 bases remaining between them. CDR3 length equals 15 residues. The DNA for the CDR3 is TGCGCCAGCAGCGGGGTGTCTACTAGCACAGATACGCAGTATTTT. Translation gives CASSGVSTSTDTQYF.

This clone was seen just once. V and J are TRBV27 and TRBJ2-7; D is perhaps TRBD2 (6 bases). V lost 8 bases to trimming and J lost 2 bases, with 19 bases between them. CDR1 and CDR2 from the germline V gene are MNHEY and SMNVEV (reference sequence). CDR3 size: 15 residues. The CDR3 reads CASAGLGSGTYEQYF. CDR3 coding DNA: TGTGCCAGCGCTGGTCTAGGTAGCGGAACCTACGAGCAGTACTTC.

This chain connects TRBV10-3 to TRBJ2-1, with D possibly being TRBD2 (5 bases). The CDR3 has 14 residues. Trimming stripped 9 bases from V and 5 bases from J, with 17 bases between. Per the germline V gene, CDR1 is ENHRY and CDR2 is SYGVKD. The CDR3: CAMRAEMTNNEQFF. The CDR3 nucleotides are TGTGCCATGAGGGCAGAGATGACGAACAATGAGCAGTTCTTC.

The gene calls are TRBV9 and TRBJ2-7; TRBD2 might be the D (5 bases). The CDR3 spans 17 residues. V gave up 0 bases and J gave up 5 bases, with 21 bases separating them. The germline CDR1 and CDR2 sequences are SGDLS and YYNGEE. The CDR3 is CASSVDSVSGPHNEQYF. The CDR3, as DNA: TGTGCCAGCAGCGTAGATTCGGTAAGCGGCCCCCATAACGAGCAGTACTTC. The variable domain in full, with the rest retrieved from reference TRBV9 and TRBJ2-7, is DSGVTQTPKHLITATGQRVTLRCSPRSGDLSVYWYQQSLDQGLQFLIQYYNGEERAKGNILERFSAQQFPDLHSELNLSSLELGDSALYFCASSVDSVSGPHNEQYFGPGTRLTVT.

V gene TRBV7-8 combines with J gene TRBJ2-1; 12 bases line up with TRBD2. CDR1 SGHVS and CDR2 FQNEAQ come from the germline V gene. Trimming at V came to 2 bases and at J to 0 bases, leaving 5 bases not matched to a gene. The CDR3 is 18 amino acids. The CDR3 bases are TGTGCCAGCAGCTTAACCCTAGCGGGGGGGGACTCCTACAATGAGCAGTTCTTC. This gives the protein CASSLTLAGGDSYNEQFF.

The rearrangement uses TRBV19 and TRBJ2-5; D is perhaps TRBD1 (6 bases). This CDR3 is built from 14 residues. Trimming shortened V by 1 base and J by 3 bases, and 9 bases separated the two germline ends. The V gene's germline CDR1 is LNHDA and CDR2 SQIVND (reference sequence). CDR3 amino acids: CASSIVQGEETQYF. In DNA, the CDR3 is TGTGCCAGTAGTATAGTACAGGGCGAAGAGACCCAGTACTTC.

The gene calls are TRBV7-9 and TRBJ2-7, with D possibly being TRBD1 (5 bases). The CDR3 runs 13 residues. Germline V lookup: CDR1 SEHNR, CDR2 FQNEAQ (reference sequence). Trimming took off 1 base at V and 5 bases at J, with 9 bases between the two ends. The CDR3 spells CASSLGTHDEQYF. The CDR3 DNA is TGTGCCAGCAGCTTAGGGACACACGACGAGCAGTACTTC.

The chain links TRBV18 to TRBJ2-1; D gene unclear. V was pared by 0 bases and J by 9 bases, with 18 bases between. The CDR3 consists of 16 residues. Germline V gene sequence: CDR1 KGHSH, CDR2 LQKENI. This CDR3 reads CASSPPRLSDETEQFF. Written as DNA, the CDR3 is TGTGCCAGCTCACCACCAAGACTCTCCGACGAGACTGAGCAGTTCTTC.

The chain has TRBV29-1 and TRBJ2-3, with 13 bases lining up with TRBD2. Germline CDR1 SQVTM, CDR2 ANQGSEA. The trim removed 2 bases at V and 0 bases at J, leaving 14 bases unmatched. This CDR3 contains 20 residues. The CDR3, as DNA: TGCAGCGTTGAAAGTCCGGTGGCACTAGCGGGGGGGCCTAGCACAGATACGCAGTATTTT. Translating gives CSVESPVALAGGPSTDTQYF.

The chain couples TRBV10-2 to TRBJ1-1; tentative D call: TRBD1 (5 bases). Trimming removed 8 bases at V and 1 base at J, with 8 bases between. Germline V gene data show CDR1 as WSHSY and CDR2 as SAAADI. The length of the CDR3 is 12 residues. CDR3 coding DNA: TGCGCCAGCTCGGACAAGAACACTGAAGCTTTCTTT. Translation gives CASSDKNTEAFF.

A single count supports this clone. J is TRBJ1-1 and V is TRBV7-9; D not resolved. Per germline, CDR1 SEHNR and CDR2 FQNEAQ (reference sequence). The CDR3 spans 12 residues. The V end lost 5 bases, the J end lost 4 bases, and 8 bases lay between the germline ends. The CDR3 spells CASSPHFTEAFF. DNA of the CDR3: TGTGCCAGCAGCCCCCACTTCACTGAAGCTTTCTTT.